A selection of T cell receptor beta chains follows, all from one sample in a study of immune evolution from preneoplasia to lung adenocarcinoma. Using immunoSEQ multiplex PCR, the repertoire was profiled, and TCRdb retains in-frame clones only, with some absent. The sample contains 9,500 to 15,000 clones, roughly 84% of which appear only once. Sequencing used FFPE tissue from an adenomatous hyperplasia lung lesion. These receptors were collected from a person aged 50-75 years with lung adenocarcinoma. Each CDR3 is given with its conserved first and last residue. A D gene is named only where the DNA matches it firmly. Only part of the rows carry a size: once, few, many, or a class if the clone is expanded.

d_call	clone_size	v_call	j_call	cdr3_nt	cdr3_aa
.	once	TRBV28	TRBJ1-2	TGTGCCAGCAGGGGGGATATCTATGGCTACACCTTC	CASRGDIYGYTF
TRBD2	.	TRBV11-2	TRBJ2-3	TGTGCCAGCAGCGGGACTAGCGGGAGCCACACAGATACGCAGTATTTT	CASSGTSGSHTDTQYF
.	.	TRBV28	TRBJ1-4	TGTGCCAGCAGTCCTGGGGGGACAATTAAGAATGAAAAACTGTTTTTT	CASSPGGTIKNEKLFF
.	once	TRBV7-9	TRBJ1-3	TGTGCCAGCAGCTTGGGGGTAAAAAACACCATATATTTT	CASSLGVKNTIYF
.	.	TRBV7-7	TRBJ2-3	TGTGCTAGCAGCCGATCACCCCCAGGGGCTGGCACAGATACGCAGTATTTT	CASSRSPPGAGTDTQYF
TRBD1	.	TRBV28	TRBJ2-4	TGTGCCAGCAGTTCCCCGGACAGGGGGCGATCATACTTC	CASSSPDRGRSYF
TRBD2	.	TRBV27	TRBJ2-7	TGTGCCAGCGGACGAGCTGGCGGGAGGGTCTACGAGCAGTACTTC	CASGRAGGRVYEQYF
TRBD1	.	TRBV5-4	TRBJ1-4	TGTGCCAGCAGCTCGGGTCCAGGGACAGGGGAAAAACTGTTTTTT	CASSSGPGTGEKLFF
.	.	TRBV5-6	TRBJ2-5	TGTGCCAGCAGCTTGGGTGGCAGGGGAGGACAAGAGACCCAGTACTTC	CASSLGGRGGQETQYF
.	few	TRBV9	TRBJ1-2	TGTGCCAGCAGCACCGGGGTTACAAAAGGGTATGGCTACACCTTC	CASSTGVTKGYGYTF
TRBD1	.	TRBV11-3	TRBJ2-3	TGTGCCAGCAGCTTAGTAGGGGGACAGCCCACAGATACGCAGTATTTT	CASSLVGGQPTDTQYF
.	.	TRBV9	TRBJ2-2	TGTGCCAGCAGCGCCACTAGAGCGAACACCGGGGAGCTGTTTTTT	CASSATRANTGELFF
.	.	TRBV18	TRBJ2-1	TGTGCCAGCTCACCCCAGGTGGGGGCCTACAATGAGCAGTTCTTC	CASSPQVGAYNEQFF
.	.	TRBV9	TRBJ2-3	TGTGCCAGCAGCGTCGGTTGGGGGTTAGATACGCAGTATTTT	CASSVGWGLDTQYF
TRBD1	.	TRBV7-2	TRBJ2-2	TGTGCCAGCAGCAGAGGGGACAGGATGGCCACCGGGGAGCTGTTTTTT	CASSRGDRMATGELFF
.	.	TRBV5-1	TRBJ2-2	TGCGCCAGCAGCTTGGGTCCTATCACCGGGGAGCTGTTTTTT	CASSLGPITGELFF
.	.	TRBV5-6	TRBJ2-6	TGTGCCAGCAGCCGGCCGGGACAAACAACACTCTCTGGGGCCAACGTCCTGACTTTC	CASSRPGQTTLSGANVLTF
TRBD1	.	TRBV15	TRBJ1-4	TGTGCCACCAGCCGGCAGGGGGCGCGGGATGAAAAACTGTTTTTT	CATSRQGARDEKLFF
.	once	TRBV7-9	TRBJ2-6	TGTGCCAGCAGCCCCGCTGGGGCCAACGTCCTGACTTTC	CASSPAGANVLTF
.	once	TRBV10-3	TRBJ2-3	TGTGCCATCAGCGGGACCGAAGATACGCAGTATTTT	CAISGTEDTQYF
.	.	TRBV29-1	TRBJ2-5	TGCAGCGTTGATCCGGGATTGTACCAAGAGACCCAGTACTTC	CSVDPGLYQETQYF
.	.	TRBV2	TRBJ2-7	TGTGCCAGCAGTGAATTCGGCACCGATGACTACGAGCAGTACTTC	CASSEFGTDDYEQYF
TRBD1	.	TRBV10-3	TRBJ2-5	TGTGCCATCAGCAAGGGGACAGGGCAAGAGACCCAGTACTTC	CAISKGTGQETQYF
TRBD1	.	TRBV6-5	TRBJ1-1	TGTGCCCCCGCCGGGACAGTGAACACTGAAGCTTTCTTT	CAPAGTVNTEAFF
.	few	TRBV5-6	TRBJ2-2	TGTGCCAGCAGCTTGTTTCAGGGGCTACGAACCGGGGAGCTGTTTTTT	CASSLFQGLRTGELFF
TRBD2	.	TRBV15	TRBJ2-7	TGTGCCACCAGCAGAGGAGGGACTAGCAGATTCTACGAGCAGTACTTC	CATSRGGTSRFYEQYF
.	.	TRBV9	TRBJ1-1	TGTGCCAGCAGCGTAGCTGTGACAGAGAACACTGAAGCTTTCTTT	CASSVAVTENTEAFF
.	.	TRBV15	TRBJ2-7	TGTGCCACCAGCAGACAAAGCTCCTACGAGCAGTACTTC	CATSRQSSYEQYF
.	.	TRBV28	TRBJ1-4	TGTGCCAGCAGTGTACACGGGGGGCCGAATGAAAAACTGTTTTTT	CASSVHGGPNEKLFF
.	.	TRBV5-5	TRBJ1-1	TGTGCCAGCAGCTTGTTACCGGGGATGAACACTGAAGCTTTCTTT	CASSLLPGMNTEAFF
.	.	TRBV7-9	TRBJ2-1	TGTGCCAGCAGCTTTGTCAGGGTCGATGAGCAGTTCTTC	CASSFVRVDEQFF
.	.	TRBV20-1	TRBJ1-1	TGCAGTGCCCGAAGGGACACTGAAGCTTTCTTT	CSARRDTEAFF
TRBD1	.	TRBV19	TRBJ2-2	TGTGTCAGTAGTTATGACAGGGACACCGGGGAGCTGTTTTTT	CVSSYDRDTGELFF
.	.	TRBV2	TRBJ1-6	TGTGCCAGCAGTGCAGCCCGCTCCTATAATTCACCCCTCCACTTT	CASSAARSYNSPLHF
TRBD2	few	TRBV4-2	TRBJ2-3	TGTGCCAGCAGCCAAGGCGCGGGGCTAGCGGGGAGCACAGATACGCAGTATTTT	CASSQGAGLAGSTDTQYF
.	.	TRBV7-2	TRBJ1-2	TGTGCCAGCACCCCCCTTATGCGTGGCTACACCTTC	CASTPLMRGYTF
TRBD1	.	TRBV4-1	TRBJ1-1	TGCGCCAGCAGCCCCAGGGGGACAGACAGGAACACTGAAGCTTTCTTT	CASSPRGTDRNTEAFF
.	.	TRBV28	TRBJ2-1	TGTGCCAGCAGTTTATTAGGGCAGGGGGGGAATGAGCAGTTCTTC	CASSLLGQGGNEQFF
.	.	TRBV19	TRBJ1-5	TGTGCCAGTAGTCGGACGGGGCAGCCCCAGCATTTT	CASSRTGQPQHF
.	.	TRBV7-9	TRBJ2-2	TGTGCCAGCAGCTTAATAGGTTTTGAAACCGGGGAGCTGTTTTTT	CASSLIGFETGELFF
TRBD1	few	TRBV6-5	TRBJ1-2	TGTGCCAGCGGCGGGACAGGATCAAACTATGGCTACACCTTC	CASGGTGSNYGYTF
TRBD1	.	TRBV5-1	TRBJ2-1	TGCGCCAGCACTCGACTCGGACAGGACCTCAATGAGCAGTTCTTC	CASTRLGQDLNEQFF
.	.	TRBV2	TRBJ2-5	TGTGCCAGCAGTGCCGGGACATCGGAGACCCAGTACTTC	CASSAGTSETQYF
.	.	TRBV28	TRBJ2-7	TGTGCCAGCAGTCCCCGGACGGGCCAAGTCTTC	CASSPRTGQVF
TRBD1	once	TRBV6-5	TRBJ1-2	TGTGCCAGCAGGACAACGGGACAGGGGCGCTACACCTTC	CASRTTGQGRYTF
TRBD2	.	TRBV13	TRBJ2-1	TGTGCCAGCAGCTCGACTAGCGGGAGGGCCCGCATCAATGAGCAGTTCTTC	CASSSTSGRARINEQFF
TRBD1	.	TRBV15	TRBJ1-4	TGTGCCACCAGCAGAGGTCGGGACAGCCTAAATGAAAAACTGTTTTTT	CATSRGRDSLNEKLFF
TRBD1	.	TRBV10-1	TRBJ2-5	TGCGCCAGCTCTCGGACAGGGCTGACGGAGACCCAGTACTTC	CASSRTGLTETQYF